These T cell receptor beta chains were read from a single sample in a study of blood T cell repertoires in COVID-19. Assay: immunoSEQ multiplex PCR; the TCRdb copy retains only in-frame clones and omits some. The data hold about 150,000 clones, with about nine tenths observed a single time. The sequencing input was peripheral blood. The receptors shown here come from a woman in her sixties or seventies with acute or convalescent COVID-19. Both conserved end residues are part of each CDR3. A D gene is named only where the DNA matches it firmly. Clone size, where shown, is once, few, many, or a class for clones that have expanded.

>TRBD1|TRBJ1-1|TRBV5-6|-
CASSLWDRGRTEAFF
TGTGCCAGCAGCTTGTGGGACAGGGGTAGGACTGAAGCTTTCTTT
>-|TRBJ1-4|TRBV19|-
CASSAQGHEKLFF
TGTGCCAGTAGTGCACAGGGTCATGAAAAACTGTTTTTT
>-|TRBJ2-1|TRBV3-1/TRBV3-2|-
CASSHVQGYGDNEQFF
TGTGCCAGCAGCCACGTACAGGGTTACGGGGACAATGAGCAGTTCTTC
>TRBD1|TRBJ1-2|TRBV14|few
CASSHRDRVHYGYTF
TGTGCCAGCAGCCACCGGGACAGAGTACACTATGGCTACACCTTC
>-|TRBJ2-1|TRBV7-2|-
CASSLEPGRSQKEQFF
TGTGCCAGCAGCTTAGAGCCGGGTAGGAGTCAGAAAGAGCAGTTCTTC
>-|TRBJ2-3|TRBV5-1|-
CASSLNGGHTDTQYF
TGCGCCAGCAGCCTAAACGGGGGGCACACAGATACGCAGTATTTT
>-|TRBJ1-5|TRBV19|-
CASSMPQGYQPQHF
TGTGCCAGTAGTATGCCTCAGGGGTATCAGCCCCAGCATTTT
>-|TRBJ1-2|TRBV6-5|-
CASSYVSGIHGGYTF
TGTGCCAGCAGTTACGTGTCGGGGATTCACGGTGGCTACACCTTC
>TRBD1|TRBJ2-5|TRBV15|-
CATSRTRTGEETQYF
TGTGCCACCAGCCGCACTAGGACAGGGGAGGAGACCCAGTACTTC
>TRBD2|TRBJ2-2|TRBV4-2|-
CASSQDGAGGVPHTGELFF
TGTGCCAGCAGCCAAGACGGAGCGGGGGGGGTCCCGCACACCGGGGAGCTGTTTTTT
>-|TRBJ2-1|TRBV18|few
CASSPELGSGGQFF
TGTGCCAGCTCACCAGAGCTGGGGAGCGGTGGGCAGTTCTTC
>-|TRBJ2-7|TRBV28|once
CASSGFERFSYEQYF
TGTGCCAGCAGTGGATTTGAGCGATTTTCCTACGAGCAGTACTTC
>-|TRBJ2-7|TRBV6-5|-
CASSPGQTGEQYF
TGTGCCAGCAGTCCCGGACAGACGGGCGAGCAGTACTTC
>-|TRBJ1-5|TRBV13|-
CASSPGGSTEPQHF
TGTGCCAGCAGCCCGGGAGGGTCTACAGAGCCCCAGCATTTT
>TRBD2|TRBJ2-5|TRBV7-3|-
CASSAFSSGGWETQYF
TGTGCCAGCAGCGCTTTTAGTAGCGGGGGTTGGGAGACCCAGTACTTC
>-|TRBJ1-1|TRBV6-4|-
CASSEREMNTEAFF
TGTGCCAGCAGTGAACGGGAAATGAACACTGAAGCTTTCTTT
>-|TRBJ2-3|TRBV21-1|-
CASTPHAGTSGGTDTQYF
TGTGCCAGCACCCCACACGCCGGGACTAGCGGCGGCACAGATACGCAGTATTTT
>TRBD1|TRBJ1-6|TRBV19|-
CASTLQGRHSPLHF
TGTGCCAGTACCCTACAGGGGAGGCATTCACCCCTCCACTTT
>TRBD1|TRBJ1-1|TRBV27|-
CASSRGQGAITEAFF
TGTGCCAGCAGTCGAGGACAGGGGGCGATCACTGAAGCTTTCTTT
>TRBD2|TRBJ2-3|TRBV24-1|-
CATSDMTSGGDTQYF
TGTGCCACCAGTGACATGACTAGCGGGGGAGATACGCAGTATTTT
>TRBD1|TRBJ1-1|TRBV18|-
CASSVNGGRGRDEAFF
TGTGCCAGCTCCGTTAACGGAGGCAGGGGGCGAGATGAAGCTTTCTTT
>-|TRBJ2-5|TRBV7-2|-
CASSRAGETQYF
TGTGCCAGCAGCCGAGCTGGAGAGACCCAGTACTTC
>-|TRBJ2-1|TRBV5-1|once
CASSPQGYEQFF
TGCGCCAGCAGCCCCCAGGGATATGAGCAGTTCTTC
>TRBD2|TRBJ2-1|TRBV6-2/TRBV6-3|-
CASSSGLAGGVQFF
TGTGCCAGCAGTTCCGGACTAGCGGGGGGAGTCCAGTTCTTC
>TRBD2|TRBJ2-7|TRBV4-2|-
CASSQETSGGSYEQYF
TGTGCCAGCAGCCAAGAGACTAGCGGGGGCTCCTACGAGCAGTACTTC
>TRBD1|TRBJ2-2|TRBV5-1|-
CASSLGGQGRELFF
TGCGCCAGCAGCTTGGGGGGACAGGGCCGGGAGCTGTTTTTT
>-|TRBJ1-5|TRBV18|-
CASSPQGNSGNQPQHF
TGTGCCAGCTCACCACAGGGGAACTCCGGCAATCAGCCCCAGCATTTT
>-|TRBJ1-1|TRBV28|-
CASSRLFRGREWMGNTEAFF
TGTGCCAGCAGCCGATTATTCCGCGGGAGGGAGTGGATGGGGAACACTGAAGCTTTCTTT
>TRBD2|TRBJ2-3|TRBV24-1|-
CATSDLPSGGTDTQYF
TGTGCCACCAGTGATTTGCCTAGCGGGGGCACAGATACGCAGTATTTT
>-|TRBJ1-2|TRBV18|-
CASSPSQQNYGYTF
TGTGCCAGCTCACCATCGCAACAAAACTATGGCTACACCTTC
>-|TRBJ2-1|TRBV27|-
CASSPWGQVSYNEQFF
TGTGCCAGCAGTCCATGGGGACAAGTCTCCTACAATGAGCAGTTCTTC
>TRBD1|TRBJ2-5|TRBV18|-
CASSPLPPQGKETQYF
TGTGCCAGCTCACCACTCCCCCCACAGGGGAAAGAGACCCAGTACTTC
>-|TRBJ1-6|TRBV27|-
CASSFRSSPLHF
TGTGCCAGCAGTTTTCGTAGTTCACCCCTCCACTTT
>TRBD1|TRBJ2-6|TRBV5-1|-
CASSNAGGSGANVLTF
TGCGCCAGCAGCAACGCAGGGGGCTCTGGGGCCAACGTCCTGACTTTC
>-|TRBJ2-3|TRBV7-9|-
CASSLAPGSHAQYF
TGTGCCAGCAGCTTAGCGCCAGGGTCCCACGCGCAGTATTTT
>-|TRBJ2-3|TRBV7-2|once
CASSPTGPDTQYF
TGTGCCAGCAGCCCTACAGGGCCAGATACGCAGTATTTT
>TRBD1|TRBJ1-5|TRBV7-9|-
CASSPPNGDRNQPQHF
TGTGCCAGCAGCCCACCTAATGGGGACAGGAATCAGCCCCAGCATTTT